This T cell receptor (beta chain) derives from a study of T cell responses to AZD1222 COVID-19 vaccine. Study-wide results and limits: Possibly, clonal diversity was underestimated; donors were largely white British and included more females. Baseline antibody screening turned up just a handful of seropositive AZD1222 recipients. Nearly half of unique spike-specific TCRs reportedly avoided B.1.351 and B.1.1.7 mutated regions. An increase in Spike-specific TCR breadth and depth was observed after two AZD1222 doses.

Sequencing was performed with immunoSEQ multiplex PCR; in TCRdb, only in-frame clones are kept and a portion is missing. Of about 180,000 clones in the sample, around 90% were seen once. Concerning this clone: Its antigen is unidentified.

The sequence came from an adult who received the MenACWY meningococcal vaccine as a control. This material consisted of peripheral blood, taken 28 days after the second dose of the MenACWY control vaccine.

Written as DNA, the CDR3 is TGTGCCAGCAGTCTTGGGGGGATCGCCTACAATGAGCAGTTCTTC. This translates into CASSLGGIAYNEQFF. The chain employs TRBV25-1 and TRBJ2-1; weak D call: TRBD2 (6 bases). This CDR3 spans 15 amino acids. Looked up from germline, CDR1 is MGHDK and CDR2 is SYGVNS. V was pared by 5 bases and J by 2 bases, with 13 bases between.